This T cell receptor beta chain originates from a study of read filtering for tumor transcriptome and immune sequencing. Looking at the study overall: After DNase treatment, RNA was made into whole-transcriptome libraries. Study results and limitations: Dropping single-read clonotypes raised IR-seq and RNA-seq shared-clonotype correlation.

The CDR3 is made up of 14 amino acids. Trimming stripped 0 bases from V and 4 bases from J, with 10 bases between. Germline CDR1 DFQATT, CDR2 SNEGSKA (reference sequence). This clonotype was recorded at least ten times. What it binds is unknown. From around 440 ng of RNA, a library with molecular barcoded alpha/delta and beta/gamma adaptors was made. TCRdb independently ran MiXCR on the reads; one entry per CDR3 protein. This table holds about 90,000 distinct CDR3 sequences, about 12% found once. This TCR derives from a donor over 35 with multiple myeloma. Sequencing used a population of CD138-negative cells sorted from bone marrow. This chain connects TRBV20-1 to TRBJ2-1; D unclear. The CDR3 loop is CSARDPLGYNEQFF. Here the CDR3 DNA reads TGCAGTGCTAGAGACCCACTGGGGTACAATGAGCAGTTCTTC.